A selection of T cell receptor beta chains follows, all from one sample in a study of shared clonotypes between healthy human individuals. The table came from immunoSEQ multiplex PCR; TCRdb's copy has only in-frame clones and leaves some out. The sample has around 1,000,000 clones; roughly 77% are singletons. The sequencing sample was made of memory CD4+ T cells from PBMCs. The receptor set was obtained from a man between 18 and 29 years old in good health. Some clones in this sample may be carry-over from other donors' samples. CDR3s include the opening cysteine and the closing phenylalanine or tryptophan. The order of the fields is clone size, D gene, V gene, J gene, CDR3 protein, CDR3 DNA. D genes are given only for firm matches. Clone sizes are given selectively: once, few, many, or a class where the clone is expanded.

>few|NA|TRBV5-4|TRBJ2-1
CASSPQGGFNEQFF
TGTGCCAGCAGCCCCCAAGGAGGGTTCAATGAGCAGTTCTTC
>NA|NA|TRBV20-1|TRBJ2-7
CSASSANEQYF
TGCAGTGCTAGTAGTGCGAACGAGCAGTACTTC
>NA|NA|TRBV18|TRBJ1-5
CASSRGDTAYSNQPQHF
TGTGCCAGCTCGCGAGGGGACACAGCCTATAGCAATCAGCCCCAGCATTTT
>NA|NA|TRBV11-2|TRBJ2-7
CASSQWGTTYEQYF
TGTGCCAGCAGTCAATGGGGTACGACTTACGAGCAGTACTTC
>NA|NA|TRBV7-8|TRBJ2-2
CASSPVRGGTGELFF
TGTGCCAGCAGCCCCGTTAGGGGAGGCACCGGGGAGCTGTTTTTT
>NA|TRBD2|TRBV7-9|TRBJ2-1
CASSPQGGSSYNEQFF
TGTGCCAGCAGCCCCCAGGGCGGGAGCTCCTACAATGAGCAGTTCTTC
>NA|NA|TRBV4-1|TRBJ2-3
CASSQGRVGMTDTQYF
TGCGCCAGCAGCCAAGGGCGGGTCGGGATGACAGATACGCAGTATTTT
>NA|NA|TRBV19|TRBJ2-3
CASRSVKGAGKGPTDTQYF
TGTGCCAGTAGATCGGTTAAGGGGGCGGGAAAGGGCCCGACAGATACGCAGTATTTT
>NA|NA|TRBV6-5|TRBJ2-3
CASSYGQYTDTQYF
TGTGCCAGCAGTTACGGGCAGTACACAGATACGCAGTATTTT
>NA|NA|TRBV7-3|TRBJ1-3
CASSRGQGDTIYF
TGTGCCAGCAGCCGAGGGCAGGGAGACACCATATATTTT
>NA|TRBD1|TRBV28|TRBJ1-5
CASSFPDTGANQPQHF
TGTGCCAGCAGTTTCCCTGACACAGGGGCCAATCAGCCCCAGCATTTT
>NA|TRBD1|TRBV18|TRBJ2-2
CASSPPGTGDSGELFF
TGTGCCAGCTCACCACCAGGGACAGGGGATTCCGGGGAGCTGTTTTTT
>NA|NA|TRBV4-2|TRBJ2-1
CASSQGGLTETYNEQFF
TGTGCCAGCAGCCAAGGGGGCCTAACGGAAACGTACAATGAGCAGTTCTTC
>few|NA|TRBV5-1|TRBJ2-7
CASSLSETPTYEQYF
TGCGCCAGCAGCCTGAGTGAGACACCCACCTACGAGCAGTACTTC
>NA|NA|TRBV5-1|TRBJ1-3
CASSEDGSGNTIYF
TGCGCCAGCAGCGAGGACGGTTCTGGAAACACCATATATTTT
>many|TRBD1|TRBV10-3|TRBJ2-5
CAISESGTGVETQYF
TGTGCCATCAGTGAGTCGGGGACAGGGGTGGAGACCCAGTACTTC
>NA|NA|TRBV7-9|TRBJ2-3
CASSLFTSMDTQYF
TGTGCCAGCAGCTTATTTACTTCGATGGATACGCAGTATTTT
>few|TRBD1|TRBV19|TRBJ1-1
CASSVTGKATEAFF
TGTGCCAGTAGCGTGACAGGGAAGGCCACTGAAGCTTTCTTT
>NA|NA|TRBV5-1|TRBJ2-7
CASSSLLGGDEQYF
TGCGCCAGCAGCTCACTGTTGGGGGGCGACGAGCAGTACTTC
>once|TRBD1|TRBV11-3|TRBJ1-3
CASSLGDRAGNTIYF
TGTGCCAGCAGCTTGGGAGACAGGGCCGGAAACACCATATATTTT
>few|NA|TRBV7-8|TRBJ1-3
CASSYRRAGSGNTIYF
TGTGCCAGCAGCTATCGACGGGCCGGCTCTGGAAACACCATATATTTT
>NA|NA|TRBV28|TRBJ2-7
CASSWAFRYEQYF
TGTGCCAGCAGTTGGGCCTTTCGGTACGAGCAGTACTTC
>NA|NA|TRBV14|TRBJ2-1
CASSQFRLAGPTSQLYNEQFF
TGTGCCAGCAGCCAATTCAGGCTAGCTGGCCCGACTTCCCAATTATACAATGAGCAGTTCTTC
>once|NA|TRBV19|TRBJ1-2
CASQGITYGYTF
TGTGCCAGTCAAGGGATTACCTATGGCTACACCTTC
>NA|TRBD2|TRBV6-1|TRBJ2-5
CASNAGLAEETQYF
TGTGCCAGCAACGCGGGACTAGCGGAAGAGACCCAGTACTTC
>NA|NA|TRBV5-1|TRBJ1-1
CASSVEGPPVTEAFF
TGCGCCAGCAGCGTAGAGGGACCCCCGGTCACTGAAGCTTTCTTT
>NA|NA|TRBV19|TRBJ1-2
CASNEGYGYTF
TGTGCCAGTAACGAGGGTTATGGCTACACCTTC
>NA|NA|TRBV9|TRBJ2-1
CASSPAWGTRKYNEQFF
TGTGCCAGCAGCCCTGCCTGGGGGACGCGAAAGTACAATGAGCAGTTCTTC
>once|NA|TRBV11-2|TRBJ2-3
CASSSGTVGDTQYF
TGTGCCAGCAGTTCTGGGACGGTGGGGGATACGCAGTATTTT
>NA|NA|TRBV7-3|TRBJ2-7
CASSLGAGYREQYF
TGTGCCAGCAGCTTGGGCGCGGGCTATAGAGAGCAGTACTTC
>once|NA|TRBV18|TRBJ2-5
CASSGTQETQYF
TGTGCCAGCTCGGGGACCCAAGAGACCCAGTACTTC
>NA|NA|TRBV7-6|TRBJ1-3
CASTLNNRDPKHYQTGNTIYF
TGTGCCAGCACCCTTAATAACCGGGACCCGAAGCACTACCAAACTGGAAACACCATATATTTT
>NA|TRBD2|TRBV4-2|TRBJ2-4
CASSPSGGSAKNIQYF
TGTGCCAGCAGCCCTTCGGGGGGGTCCGCCAAAAACATTCAGTACTTC
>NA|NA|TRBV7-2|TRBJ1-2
CASSLWGVGYGYTF
TGTGCCAGCAGCTTGTGGGGGGTTGGCTATGGCTACACCTTC
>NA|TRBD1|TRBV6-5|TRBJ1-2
CASSYTGTGNYGYTF
TGTGCCAGCAGTTACACCGGGACAGGAAACTATGGCTACACCTTC
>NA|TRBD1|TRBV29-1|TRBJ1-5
CSVVGTGNQPQHF
TGCAGCGTTGTAGGGACAGGGAATCAGCCCCAGCATTTT
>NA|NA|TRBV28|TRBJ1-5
CASTDLSRNQPQHF
TGTGCCAGCACCGACCTAAGTCGCAATCAGCCCCAGCATTTT
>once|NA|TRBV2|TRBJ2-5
CASSHLVGRGEETQYF
TGTGCCAGCAGCCATCTCGTGGGGCGCGGGGAAGAGACCCAGTACTTC
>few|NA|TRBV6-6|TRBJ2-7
CAGYEQYF
TGTGCCGGCTACGAGCAGTACTTC
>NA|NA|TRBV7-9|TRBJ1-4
CASSLSRGATNEKLFF
TGTGCCAGCAGCTTGAGCAGGGGAGCAACTAATGAAAAACTGTTTTTT
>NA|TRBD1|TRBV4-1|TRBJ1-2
CASSQAYRGLGYTF
TGCGCCAGCAGCCAAGCATACAGGGGGCTTGGCTACACCTTC
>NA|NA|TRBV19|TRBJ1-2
CASSIVRADNGYTF
TGTGCCAGTAGTATAGTTCGGGCAGACAATGGCTACACCTTC
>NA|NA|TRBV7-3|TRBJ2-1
CASSSGRRDEQFF
TGTGCCAGCAGCTCGGGACGTAGGGATGAGCAGTTCTTC
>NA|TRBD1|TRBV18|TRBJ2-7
CASSTLGQGVPYEQYF
TGTGCCAGCTCAACCCTGGGACAGGGGGTCCCCTACGAGCAGTACTTC
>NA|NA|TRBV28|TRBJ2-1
CASTPWAETYNEQFF
TGTGCCAGCACCCCCTGGGCGGAAACCTACAATGAGCAGTTCTTC
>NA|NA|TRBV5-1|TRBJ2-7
CASSLGGTESYEQYF
TGCGCCAGCAGCTTGGGAGGGACGGAGTCCTACGAGCAGTACTTC
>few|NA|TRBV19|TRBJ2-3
CASSIQGPWGDTQYF
TGTGCCAGTAGTATTCAGGGGCCATGGGGGGATACGCAGTATTTT
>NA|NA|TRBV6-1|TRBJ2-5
CASSPVTEQETQYF
TGTGCCAGCAGTCCCGTGACAGAGCAAGAGACCCAGTACTTC
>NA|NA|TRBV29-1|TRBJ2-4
CSVEGRGAKNIQYF
TGCAGCGTTGAGGGGCGCGGGGCCAAAAACATTCAGTACTTC
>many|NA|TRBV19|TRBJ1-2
CATTPTELGGYTF
TGTGCCACTACCCCGACAGAGTTAGGTGGCTACACCTTC
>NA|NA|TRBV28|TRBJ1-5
CASSSPGNQPQHF
TGTGCCAGCAGTTCCCCGGGTAATCAGCCCCAGCATTTT
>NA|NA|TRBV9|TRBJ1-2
CASSVEASSGGYTF
TGTGCCAGCAGCGTAGAGGCAAGCTCGGGGGGCTACACCTTC
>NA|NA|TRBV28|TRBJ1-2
CASSWGGAVHGYTF
TGTGCCAGCAGTTGGGGGGGCGCGGTCCATGGCTACACCTTC